The 4 T cell receptor beta chains listed next were all sequenced from one sample in a study of blood T cell repertoires in COVID-19. The repertoire was sequenced with immunoSEQ multiplex PCR; TCRdb's copy has only in-frame clones and lacks some. The table shows a few hundred thousand clones, with 65% to 85% occurring only once. The material sequenced was PBMCs or T cells enriched from blood (not recorded which). The receptors were gathered from a woman aged 35 to 49 with acute COVID-19.

The chain employs TRBV18 and TRBJ1-1; no clear D. V dropped 5 bases and J dropped 5 bases, with 15 bases sitting between them. The CDR3 consists of 14 residues. The V gene's germline CDR1 is KGHSH and CDR2 LQKENI. The CDR3 region has the DNA TGTGCCAGCTCATTGGCCGGGGAACGGACTGAAGCTTTCTTT. Translation: CASSLAGERTEAFF.

About this clone: Sequence at one end of the junction differs from germline and may be a read error. The chain couples TRBV18 to TRBJ2-1, with TRBD2 identical over 7 bases. The CDR3 covers 14 residues. CDR1 is KGHSH and CDR2 is LQKENI in the germline V gene. The CDR3 nucleotides read TGTGCCAGCTCGCCACAATGGACTAGTGATGAGCAGTTCTTC. This translates into CASSPQWTSDEQFF.

This chain connects TRBV11-2 to TRBJ2-1; weak D call: TRBD1 (6 bases). CDR1 is SGHAT and CDR2 is FQNNGV in the germline V gene. The V end lost 5 bases, the J end lost 0 bases, and 14 bases lay between the germline ends. This CDR3 has 16 residues. CDR3 residues: CASSPRLGASYNEQFF. The CDR3, as DNA: TGTGCCAGCAGCCCCCGTCTGGGGGCCTCCTACAATGAGCAGTTCTTC.

This chain links TRBV19 with TRBJ2-1; possible D gene TRBD2, 5 bases. The CDR3 has 11 residues. V lost 7 bases, J lost 8 bases, and 9 bases lay in between. Germline V gene lookup returns CDR1 LNHDA and CDR2 SQIVND (reference sequence). CDR3 protein: CASNGGYEQFF. The CDR3 DNA reads TGTGCCAGTAATGGCGGGTATGAGCAGTTCTTC.